The T cell receptor beta chain under discussion was sequenced for a study of T cell responses to AZD1222 COVID-19 vaccine. TCRdb keeps only in-frame clones here, not all; method: immunoSEQ multiplex PCR. The data contain 95,000 to 150,000 clones, more than 70% of them singletons. V shed 0 bases and J shed 4 bases, with 12 bases lying between them. The CDR3 covers 15 residues. Germline V gene data show CDR1 as MNHEY and CDR2 as SVGAGI. The source of this sequence is an adult in good health. The material was peripheral blood, obtained on day 0 of AZD1222 vaccination. The chain links TRBV6-5 to TRBJ1-2; the D gene is possibly TRBD1 (5 bases). The CDR3 reads CASSYSFQGGYGYTF. In DNA, the CDR3 is TGTGCCAGCAGTTACTCGTTTCAGGGCGGCTATGGCTACACCTTC.